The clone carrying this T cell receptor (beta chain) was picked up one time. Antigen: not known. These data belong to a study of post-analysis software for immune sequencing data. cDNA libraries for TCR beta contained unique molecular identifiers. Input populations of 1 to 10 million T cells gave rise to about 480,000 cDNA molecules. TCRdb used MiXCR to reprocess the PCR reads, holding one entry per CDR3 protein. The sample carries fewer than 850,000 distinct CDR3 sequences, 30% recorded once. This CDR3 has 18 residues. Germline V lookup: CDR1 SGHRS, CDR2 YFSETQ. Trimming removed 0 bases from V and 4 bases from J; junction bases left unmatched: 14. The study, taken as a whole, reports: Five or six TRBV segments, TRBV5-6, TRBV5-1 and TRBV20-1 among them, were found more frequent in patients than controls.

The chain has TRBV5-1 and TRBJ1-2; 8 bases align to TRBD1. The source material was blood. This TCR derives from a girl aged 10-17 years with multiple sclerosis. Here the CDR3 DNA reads TGCGCCAGCAGCTTGGGATCTATTGACAGGGGTTCGGGCTATGGCTACACCTTC. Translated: CASSLGSIDRGSGYGYTF.